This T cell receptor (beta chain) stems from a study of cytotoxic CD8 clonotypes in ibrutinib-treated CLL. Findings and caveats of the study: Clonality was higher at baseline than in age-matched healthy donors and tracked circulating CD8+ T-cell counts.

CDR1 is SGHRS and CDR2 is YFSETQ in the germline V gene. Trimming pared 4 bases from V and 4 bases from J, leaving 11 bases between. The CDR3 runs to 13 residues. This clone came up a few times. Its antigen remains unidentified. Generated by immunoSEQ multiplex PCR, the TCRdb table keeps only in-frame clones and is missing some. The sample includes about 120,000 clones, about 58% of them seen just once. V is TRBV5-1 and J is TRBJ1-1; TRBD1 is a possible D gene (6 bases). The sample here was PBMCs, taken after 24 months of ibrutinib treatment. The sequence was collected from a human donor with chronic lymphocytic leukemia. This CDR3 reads CASSNDRITEAFF. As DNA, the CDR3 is TGCGCCAGCAGCAACGACAGGATCACTGAAGCTTTCTTT.